The 22 T cell receptor beta chains below were found in one sample sequenced in a study of blood T cell repertoires in COVID-19. TCRdb's table, derived via immunoSEQ multiplex PCR, lists solely in-frame clones and lacks some. The sample has roughly 200,000 clones, 75% to 85% seen once. The sequencing input was peripheral blood. The receptors shown here come from a woman younger than 45 with COVID-19, enrolled during active disease.

In this sample, this clone turned up a few times. J is TRBJ1-5 and V is TRBV4-3; D remains ambiguous. Trimming took off 0 bases at V and 8 bases at J, with 8 bases between the two ends. Germline V CDR1 and CDR2: LGHNA, YSLEER. The CDR3 extends over 13 amino acids. CDR3 residues: CASSQDLYEPQHF. The DNA for the CDR3 is TGCGCCAGCAGCCAAGACTTGTATGAGCCCCAGCATTTT.

The chain joins TRBV4-2 to TRBJ2-5; 8 positions agree with TRBD1. CDR1 is LGHNA and CDR2 is YNFKEQ in the germline V gene. The CDR3 has 17 amino acids. V lost 3 bases, J lost 11 bases, and 20 bases stayed unmatched. The CDR3 reads CASSHGNPTGAQVLQYF. CDR3 sequence (DNA): TGTGCCAGCAGCCACGGAAACCCGACAGGGGCCCAGGTCCTTCAGTACTTC.

This clone was picked up one time. The identical CDR3 is also encoded by other nucleotide sequences in the sample. The chain employs TRBV6-5 and TRBJ1-2; possible D gene TRBD1, 6 bases. This CDR3 is 13 amino acids long. The germline V gene has CDR1 MNHEY and CDR2 SVGAGI. Between the trimmed V and J ends, which lost 2 bases and 8 bases, there was a span of 12 bases. The CDR3 here is CASSYPTGRGYTF. The CDR3 DNA reads as TGTGCCAGCAGTTACCCTACAGGGCGCGGCTACACCTTC.

With regard to this clone: A read error may account for a junction end that differs from germline. The V gene is TRBV5-1, the J gene TRBJ2-7, with 7 bases identical to TRBD2. CDR1 SGHRS and CDR2 YFSETQ come from the germline V gene. The CDR3 is 15 amino acids. The CDR3 loop is CASSLDGTTTYVQYF. CDR3 nucleotides: TGCGCCAGCAGCTTGGACGGGACTACCACCTACGTGCAGTACTTC. Variable domain in full (rest from reference TRBV5-1 and TRBJ2-7): KAGVTQTPRYLIKTRGQQVTLSCSPISGHRSVSWYQQTPGQGLQFLFEYFSETQRNKGNFPGRFSGRQFSNSRSEMNVSTLELGDSALYLCASSLDGTTTYVQYFGPGTRLTVT.

In DNA, the CDR3 is TGTGCCAGCAGTGAAGAGGGGTGGGCTAGCGGGAGCGAAGGTGTGGAGCAGTACTTC. It codes for CASSEEGWASGSEGVEQYF. The J gene is TRBJ2-7, the V gene TRBV6-1, with 10 bases fitting TRBD2. The CDR3 covers 19 residues. The trim removed 1 base at V and 7 bases at J, leaving 19 bases unmatched. The germline CDR1 and CDR2 sequences are MNHNS and SASEGT.

The chain has TRBV7-9 and TRBJ2-5; TRBD2 matches 13 bases. V was clipped by 8 bases and J by 5 bases; unmatched bases: 5. The germline V gene has CDR1 SEHNR and CDR2 FQNEAQ (reference sequence). The CDR3 contains 14 residues. CDR3 in amino acids: CASVLAGGLETQYF. For the CDR3, the DNA is TGTGCCAGCGTACTAGCGGGGGGGCTGGAGACCCAGTACTTC.

This clone was counted once. The rearrangement links TRBV6-2 or TRBV6-3 to TRBJ2-3; D uncertain. CDR1 MNHEY and CDR2 SVGEGT come from the germline V gene. With 6 bases removed from V and 6 bases from J, the gap between germline ends came to 7 bases. CDR3 length equals 11 residues. The chain's CDR3 is CASSQTDTQYF. The CDR3 DNA reads as TGTGCCAGCAGCCAGACTGATACGCAGTATTTT.

The rearrangement links TRBV9 to TRBJ1-1; D might be TRBD1 (6 bases). CDR1 SGDLS and CDR2 YYNGEE come from the germline V gene. The V and J ends lost 4 bases and 4 bases respectively, with 8 bases between them. The CDR3 spans 12 residues. CDR3: CASSSGATEAFF. For the CDR3, the DNA is TGTGCCAGCAGCTCAGGGGCCACTGAAGCTTTCTTT.

This clone has just a few counts. The chain recombines TRBV4-3 with TRBJ1-6; the D is unclear. The CDR3 is 16 amino acids. Germline V gives CDR1 LGHNA, CDR2 YSLEER. Trimming took 0 bases from V and 10 from J, leaving 16 bases between them. The CDR3 nucleotides are TGCGCCAGCAGCCAAGATTCATTTTTCCGGGGATCACCCCTCCACTTT. Translating it yields CASSQDSFFRGSPLHF.

The V gene is TRBV6-5, the J gene TRBJ2-3; TRBD1 aligns across 7 bases. CDR3 length: 15 amino acids. Germline V gives CDR1 MNHEY, CDR2 SVGAGI. The junction had 10 bases not matched to a gene; V was cut back by 7 bases and J by 3 bases. CDR3 DNA sequence: TGTGCCAGCAAAGAGGGGGCGCGGAAAACAGATACGCAGTATTTT. It codes for CASKEGARKTDTQYF.

This chain uses TRBV7-9 with TRBJ1-2, with TRBD1 identical over 7 bases. Trimming took 4 bases from V and 6 from J; bases not matched to a gene: 8. This CDR3 spans 14 amino acids. CDR1 and CDR2 (germline): SEHNR, FQNEAQ (reference sequence). Here the CDR3 reads CASSSGQPFHGYTF. The CDR3 DNA reads TGTGCCAGCAGCTCGGGACAGCCCTTCCATGGCTACACCTTC.

This clone was counted a few times. This chain joins TRBV7-7 and TRBJ2-2, with unresolved D. Germline assignment: CDR1 SSHAT and CDR2 FNYEAQ (reference sequence). V was pared by 5 bases and J by 6 bases, with 16 bases between. The CDR3 loop spans 15 amino acids. The CDR3 loop reads CASSPLKLSAGELFF. The CDR3 DNA sequence: TGTGCCAGCAGCCCCCTGAAATTGAGCGCCGGGGAGCTGTTTTTT.

This sequence joins TRBV5-4 and TRBJ1-4, with 7 bases that match TRBD1. Per germline, CDR1 SGHNT and CDR2 YYREEE (reference sequence). Unmatched junction bases numbered 7, after V lost 0 bases and J lost 8 bases. This CDR3 contains 15 residues. The CDR3 here is CASSLDRTGREKLFF. The CDR3 DNA reads as TGTGCCAGCAGCTTGGATCGGACAGGAAGGGAAAAACTGTTTTTT.

The V and J genes are TRBV11-2 and TRBJ1-2; D is undetermined. Trimming removed 2 bases at V and 4 bases at J, with 11 bases between. The CDR3 extends over 14 amino acids. CDR1 is SGHAT and CDR2 is FQNNGV in the germline V gene. This chain's CDR3 is CASSLTSGSYGYTF. In DNA form, the CDR3 reads TGTGCCAGCAGCTTAACTAGCGGATCCTATGGCTACACCTTC.

The rearrangement joins TRBV5-4 to TRBJ1-2; 11 nucleotides align to TRBD1. CDR3 length: 15 residues. V lost 4 bases to trimming and J lost 8 bases; unmatched junction nucleotides: 10. CDR1 and CDR2 (germline): SGHNT, YYREEE (reference sequence). CDR3 in DNA: TGTGCCAGCAGCCGAGAGCCGGGACAGGGGGTAGGCTACACCTTC. The encoded protein is CASSREPGQGVGYTF.

CDR3: CATSRDGPGGLSDTQYF. The CDR3 coding sequence is TGTGCCACCAGCAGAGATGGGCCGGGAGGGCTTTCAGATACGCAGTATTTT. This chain joins TRBV15 and TRBJ2-3; TRBD2 agrees at 8 bases. The CDR3 runs 17 residues. The V gene's germline CDR1 is LNHNV and CDR2 YYDKDF (reference sequence). With V trimmed by 0 bases and J by 4 bases, 9 bases remained unmatched.

About this clone itself: At the DNA level, this CDR3 is encoded by other sequences in the same sample as well. CDR3 DNA sequence: TGTGCCAGCAGCTTAAGCTCTAACACTGAAGCTTTCTTT. Translated, it gives CASSLSSNTEAFF. The chain has TRBV7-9 and TRBJ1-1; D is unclear. Trimming pared 2 bases from V and 2 bases from J, leaving 6 bases between. From germline, CDR1 is SEHNR and CDR2 FQNEAQ (reference sequence). The CDR3 covers 13 residues.

The V call is TRBV29-1, the J call TRBJ2-5; TRBD2 aligns across 9 bases. The CDR3 length is 13 residues. Germline V lookup: CDR1 SQVTM, CDR2 ANQGSEA. V trimming: 6 bases; J trimming: 7 bases; junction bases outside the gene matches: 9. This CDR3 reads CSVTSGSMGTQYF. The DNA of the CDR3 is TGCAGCGTGACTAGCGGTTCCATGGGGACCCAGTACTTC. The whole variable domain, filled in from reference TRBV29-1 and TRBJ2-5, reads SAVISQKPSRDICQRGTSLTIQCQVDSQVTMMFWYRQQPGQSLTLIATANQGSEATYESGFVIDKFPISRPNLTFSTLTVSNMSPEDSSIYLCSVTSGSMGTQYFGPGTRLLVL.

CDR3 protein: CASSPIYPQRDAIGLALYNEQFF. The CDR3 region has the DNA TGTGCCAGCAGCCCAATCTACCCCCAGCGGGACGCAATCGGGCTAGCGCTCTACAATGAGCAGTTCTTC. This chain links TRBV7-8 with TRBJ2-1; 7 nucleotides match TRBD2. The CDR3 spans 23 residues. Germline lookup yields CDR1 SGHVS and CDR2 FQNEAQ. J was trimmed by 3 bases and V by 5 bases; bases with no gene match: 31.

This sequence joins TRBV27 and TRBJ1-4, with 7 positions matching TRBD1. Germline loops: CDR1 MNHEY, CDR2 SMNVEV (reference sequence). The CDR3 contains 14 residues. Germline trimming cut 6 bases from V and 1 base from J; bases unmatched to any gene: 2. This chain's CDR3 is CASRQGGTNEKLFF. The CDR3 nucleotides read TGTGCCAGCAGGCAGGGGGGAACTAATGAAAAACTGTTTTTT.

This rearrangement joins TRBV7-2 to TRBJ2-7; D possibly corresponds to TRBD2 (5 bases). Trimming took off 5 bases at V and 2 bases at J, with 10 bases between the two ends. CDR1 and CDR2 (germline): SGHTA, FQGNSA. The CDR3 covers 13 residues. CDR3 residues: CASSPLGTYEQYF. The CDR3 region has the DNA TGTGCCAGCAGCCCACTCGGGACCTACGAGCAGTACTTC.

The J gene is TRBJ2-7, the V gene TRBV6-5; 8 bases are a match to TRBD1. This CDR3 has 16 residues. With V trimmed by 0 bases and J by 6 bases, 10 bases remained unmatched. Germline V CDR1 and CDR2: MNHEY, SVGAGI. CDR3 amino acids: CASSYSNTRQGTEQYF. In DNA form, the CDR3 reads TGTGCCAGCAGTTACTCGAACACGAGACAGGGGACCGAGCAGTACTTC.